The T cell receptor (beta chain) under discussion was sequenced for a study of blood T cell repertoires in COVID-19. At the level of the study: COVID-19 samples from acute and convalescent phases originated in the United States, Italy and Spain. Sample material is recorded as cDNA or gDNA derived from T cells, B-cell-depleted T cells, or PBMCs.

Authors' processing steps: By means of reference gene primer amplification, nucleated cell counts were estimated. TCRdb's copy holds only in-frame clones and misses some; the assay was immunoSEQ multiplex PCR. The V and J calls and clone size come from that table; D and trimming were worked out from the DNA. This sample yields around 300,000 clones, of which more than 80% are seen a single time; around 3% belongs to the top ten. This clone has a handful of counts. CDR3 size: 14 residues. Trimming removed 2 bases from V and 4 bases from J; junction bases left unmatched: 4. From germline, CDR1 is MNHNS and CDR2 SASEGT.

The gene calls are TRBV6-1 and TRBJ2-7; 8 positions match TRBD1. This clonotype was sampled from a woman aged 25 to 39 with active or convalescent COVID-19. The specimen was peripheral blood. The CDR3 loop reads CASSESGGGYEQYF. CDR3 in DNA: TGTGCCAGCAGTGAATCAGGGGGCGGTTACGAGCAGTACTTC.